The TCR beta chain under discussion was sequenced for a study of T cell responses to AZD1222 COVID-19 vaccine. The study's findings and limits: Close to half of all spike-specific TCRs reportedly target regions of the variants that are unmutated.

Using immunoSEQ multiplex PCR, the repertoire was profiled, and TCRdb retains in-frame clones only, with some absent. The table shows about 140,000 clones, with 88% occurring only once. This CDR3 contains 15 residues. V trimming: 10 bases; J trimming: 2 bases; junction bases outside the gene matches: 11. The V gene's germline CDR1 is ENHRY and CDR2 SYGVKD. A word on this clone: Its matching antigen is unknown.

The source material was peripheral blood, sampled 28 days after the second AZD1222 dose. This sequence was found in an adult who received the AZD1222 COVID-19 vaccine. This chain connects TRBV10-3 to TRBJ1-3, with 7 nucleotides matching TRBD1. The chain's CDR3 is CASNDRAGTGNTIYF. The DNA of the CDR3 is TGTGCCAGCAACGACAGGGCCGGGACTGGAAACACCATATATTTT.